Listed below are T cell receptor beta chains from one sample, sequenced in a study of type 1 and type 2 diabetes patients. TCRdb passed the multiplex PCR reads through MiXCR, listing each CDR3 protein once. The sample records 250,000 or so distinct CDR3 sequences, roughly 44% being singletons. Sequenced material: peripheral blood mononuclear cells (PBMCs). The receptor set was obtained from a man aged 18 to 30 with type 2 diabetes. Each CDR3 is given with its conserved first and last residue. A D gene is named only where the DNA matches it firmly. Some rows have no size entry. The others give once, few or many, or a class for an expanded clone.

TRBD1	TRBV24-1	few	TRBJ1-2	TGTGCCACCAGTGAGGCCGGGACAGGGACAGGCTACACCTTC	CATSEAGTGTGYTF
-	TRBV19	many	TRBJ1-1	TGTGCCAGTAGTAACGGCATGGGGGAGGTTGAAGCTTTCTTT	CASSNGMGEVEAFF
-	TRBV30	-	TRBJ2-7	TGTGCCTGGAGTGTATTAGGGGAGGCCGAGCAGTACTTC	CAWSVLGEAEQYF
-	TRBV19	once	TRBJ2-2	TGTGCCAGTAGTACACCATCCGGGACACTGAACACCGGGGAGCTGTTTTTT	CASSTPSGTLNTGELFF
TRBD2	TRBV4-3	-	TRBJ2-3	TGCGCCAGCAGCCAAGTGGGTTCGACTAGCGGCACAGATACGCAGTATTTT	CASSQVGSTSGTDTQYF
TRBD2	TRBV7-2	few	TRBJ2-5	TGTGCCAGCAGCTTAGAGCGGGGGGGCCGAGAGACCCAGTACTTC	CASSLERGGRETQYF
-	TRBV7-8	-	TRBJ1-6	TGTGCCAGCAGCTTAGTTACAGGGAGCTCCTATAATTCACCCCTCCACTTT	CASSLVTGSSYNSPLHF
TRBD2	TRBV12-3/TRBV12-4	-	TRBJ2-7	TGTGCCAGCAGTTTGGAACTAGCGGTCTCCTACGAGCAGTACTTC	CASSLELAVSYEQYF
-	TRBV19	-	TRBJ1-5	TGTGCCAGTAGTCTTGCACTCGGGGGTTGGCAGCCCCAGCATTTT	CASSLALGGWQPQHF
TRBD2	TRBV7-2	-	TRBJ2-3	TGTGCCAGCACCTCTCCGGGGGGACCCTCTAAAGATACGCAGTATTTT	CASTSPGGPSKDTQYF
TRBD1	TRBV20-1	few	TRBJ2-7	TGCAGTGGGGGCAGGGGGTTTCCCTACGAGCAGTACTTC	CSGGRGFPYEQYF
-	TRBV7-2	-	TRBJ1-5	TGTGCCAGCAGCCCCTTAAGAGGTAGCAATCAGCCCCAGCATTTT	CASSPLRGSNQPQHF
-	TRBV7-3	-	TRBJ2-1	TGTGCCAGCAGCTCCGTAGGGGATGAGCAGTTCTTC	CASSSVGDEQFF
-	TRBV12-3/TRBV12-4	-	TRBJ2-7	TGTGCCAGCAGTTCCGGACTCCCCGAGCAGTACTTC	CASSSGLPEQYF
TRBD1	TRBV5-1	-	TRBJ2-1	TGTGCCAGCAGCTACGACAGGGCCTCCTACAATGAGCAGTTCTTC	CASSYDRASYNEQFF
TRBD2	TRBV28	-	TRBJ2-5	TGTGCCAGCACCCCGGCATTAGCGGGACGGGAGACCCAGTACTTC	CASTPALAGRETQYF
-	TRBV7-2	-	TRBJ2-3	TGTGCCAGCAGCTCCCCCCGTTCGGCTATGGCAGATACGCAGTATTTT	CASSSPRSAMADTQYF
-	TRBV7-9	-	TRBJ2-5	TGTGCCAGCAGCCGGAGTAACGGGGAGACCCAGTACTTC	CASSRSNGETQYF
-	TRBV20-1	once	TRBJ1-2	TGCAGTGCCATGGACAACTATGGCTACACCTTC	CSAMDNYGYTF
-	TRBV29-1	-	TRBJ2-5	TGCAGCGTTCGTTCACAGATCCAAGAGACCCAGTACTTC	CSVRSQIQETQYF
-	TRBV11-1	once	TRBJ1-3	TGTGCCAGCAGCCCTTCCGGGCGAATTGGAAACACCATATATTTT	CASSPSGRIGNTIYF
-	TRBV11-2	-	TRBJ2-7	TGTGCCAGCAGCTCCCGGACGGGCTCCTACGAGCAGTACTTC	CASSSRTGSYEQYF
-	TRBV5-1	-	TRBJ2-1	TGCGCCAGCAGCTTGGACGGCGTCACCTACAATGAGCAGTTCTTC	CASSLDGVTYNEQFF
-	TRBV6-5	few	TRBJ1-6	TGTGCCAGCAGTGAGACCTTGGGCAGTCTGAATTCACCCCTCCACTTT	CASSETLGSLNSPLHF
-	TRBV10-2	-	TRBJ1-2	TGCGCCAGCAGTGTTTGGGTTAACAGTGGCTACACCTTC	CASSVWVNSGYTF
-	TRBV6-1	-	TRBJ1-5	TGTGCCAGCAGTAGTACAGGGCCTCAGCCCCAGCATTTT	CASSSTGPQPQHF
TRBD1	TRBV6-6	-	TRBJ2-7	TGTGCCAGCAGTTCACAGGGGGCCTACGAGCAGTACTTC	CASSSQGAYEQYF
-	TRBV25-1	few	TRBJ2-1	TGTGCCAGCAGTGAACGGGGTCGTGAGCAGTTCTTC	CASSERGREQFF
TRBD1	TRBV19	few	TRBJ2-5	TGTGCCAGTAGTATAGAGGGGACAGTCCAAGAGACCCAGTACTTC	CASSIEGTVQETQYF
-	TRBV19	-	TRBJ2-1	TGTGCCGTAAGTAAGGCTGCTCATGAGCAGTTCTTC	CAVSKAAHEQFF
TRBD2	TRBV27	-	TRBJ2-7	TGTGCCAGCTGGGGGGGACCTCCCTACGAGCAGTACTTC	CASWGGPPYEQYF
-	TRBV12-3/TRBV12-4	-	TRBJ1-2	TGTGCCAGCACACCGGACAGATATGGCTACACCTTC	CASTPDRYGYTF
TRBD2	TRBV6-4	-	TRBJ2-5	TGTGCCATCAGTGAGGGGAGGGCGGCAGAGACCCAGTACTTC	CAISEGRAAETQYF
TRBD1	TRBV20-1	-	TRBJ1-1	TGCAGTGCTAGGGGACAGGGTTCGGCTGAAGCTTTCTTT	CSARGQGSAEAFF
TRBD1	TRBV5-1	-	TRBJ1-2	TGCGCCAGCAGCAATCTGCCGGGACAGGGGTTCCGAACGACATTC	CASSNLPGQGFRTTF
-	TRBV5-1	-	TRBJ2-5	TGCGCCAGCAGCACGCAGGGAGAAGAGACCCAGTACTTC	CASSTQGEETQYF
TRBD2	TRBV2	few	TRBJ2-7	TGTGCCAGCAGTGAGCATAAAAGCGGGATCTACGAGCAGTACTTC	CASSEHKSGIYEQYF
-	TRBV13	few	TRBJ2-3	TGTGCCAGCAGCGCCACAGATACGCAGTATTTT	CASSATDTQYF
-	TRBV20-1	-	TRBJ1-4	TGCAGTGCTAGCGGGAACAGAGCTAATGAAAAACTGTTTTTT	CSASGNRANEKLFF
-	TRBV9	-	TRBJ1-1	TGTGCCACCCAACCTGGGAATGGGACTGAAGCTTTCTTT	CATQPGNGTEAFF
-	TRBV14	-	TRBJ1-3	TGTGCCAGCAGCCAAGGATCCGGGACTGGAAACACCATATATTTT	CASSQGSGTGNTIYF
-	TRBV30	-	TRBJ1-6	TGTGCCTGGAGTGTACTTTGGGGGCCCCTCCACTTT	CAWSVLWGPLHF
-	TRBV2	-	TRBJ2-2	TGTGCCAGCACCATTATCCCCGGGGAGCTGGTTTTT	CASTIIPGELVF
-	TRBV7-6	-	TRBJ1-6	TGTGCCAGCAGCTTATTCTCGGGCGGATCCCAAATATCAAATTCACCCCTCCACTTT	CASSLFSGGSQISNSPLHF
-	TRBV6-1	few	TRBJ2-3	TGTGCCAGCAGTGAGTTGCCACTAATCACAGATACGCAGTATTTT	CASSELPLITDTQYF
TRBD2	TRBV6-5	few	TRBJ2-7	TGTGCCAGCAGAGACGGACTAGCAGTAGACGAGCAGTACTTC	CASRDGLAVDEQYF